This T cell receptor beta chain was captured in a study of T-cell memory formation after mild COVID-19. One entry per CDR3 protein results from TCRdb running MiXCR on the 5' RACE reads. This table has just over 150,000 distinct CDR3 sequences, around a third appearing once. The CDR3 covers 11 residues. The V gene lost 6 bases and the J gene lost 4 bases, with 6 bases spanning the gap. Regarding the study as a whole: There was a balanced CD4/CD8 profile in clones contracting day 15 to 85, and later expanders leaned CD4+. Mainly CM and EM harbored the contracting CD4+ clones; mainly EMRA harbored the CD8+ ones.

This clonotype was recorded a few times. Antigen: not known. The chain joins TRBV12-3 or TRBV12-4 to TRBJ1-2; unclear D gene. The clonotype comes from an adult woman who had mild COVID-19 (a few samples of this study predate the infection). Cell type and time point are not known. The material sequenced was PBMCs or a T cell subset sorted from them (not recorded which). The CDR3 is CASSTSYGYTF. Here the CDR3 DNA reads TGTGCCAGCAGCACCTCCTATGGCTACACCTTC.